These T cell receptor beta chains were read from a single sample in a study of somatic mutations in cytotoxic T cells in rheumatoid arthritis. The protocol was immunoSEQ multiplex PCR, while the TCRdb copy is restricted to in-frame clones and leaves out a portion. The profile covers about 23,000 clones, with about 77% appearing a single time and around 10% taken by the ten largest. Sequenced input: CD8+ T cells sorted from blood. The receptor source for this set is an adult with rheumatoid arthritis. CDR3s include the opening cysteine and the closing phenylalanine or tryptophan. D genes are given only for firm matches. Expanded clones get a size class; other rows say once, few or many, or leave the size out.

d_call j_call clone_size v_call cdr3_nt cdr3_aa
. TRBJ1-5 . TRBV4-2 TGTGCCAGCAGCCAAGATGAGGGGACTTATCAGCCCCAGCATTTT CASSQDEGTYQPQHF
. TRBJ1-1 . TRBV7-2 TGTGCCAGCAGCTTAGAGGTGAACACTGAAGCTTTCTTT CASSLEVNTEAFF
TRBD1 TRBJ2-7 . TRBV18 TGTGCCAGCTCACCGGTTAACCAGGGACAGCACTACGAGCAGTACTTC CASSPVNQGQHYEQYF
TRBD2 TRBJ2-1 . TRBV27 TGTGCCAGCAGTTTATTTGTGCCAGCTTTAGCGGGAAGAAGGTACAATGAGCAGTTCTTC CASSLFVPALAGRRYNEQFF
. TRBJ2-7 . TRBV15 TGTGCCACCAGCAGAGATGAGCAGGAGCGACAGTACTTC CATSRDEQERQYF
. TRBJ1-1 once TRBV5-1 TGCGCCAGCAGCTTGAGGCGGACGAACACTGAAGCTTTCTTT CASSLRRTNTEAFF
TRBD2 TRBJ2-3 few TRBV7-7 TGTGCTAGCCTTACAAACCGGGCGACGGGGGGGCGTTCTAGCACAGATACGCAGTATTTT CASLTNRATGGRSSTDTQYF
. TRBJ2-7 . TRBV4-3 TGCGCCAGCAGCCAAGATGAAGGGGTTCGGGACGAGCAGTACTTC CASSQDEGVRDEQYF
. TRBJ1-2 . TRBV30 TGTGCCTGGAGGGGAGAAAACTATGGCTACACCTTC CAWRGENYGYTF
. TRBJ1-2 . TRBV7-3 TGTGCCAGCAGCTACGGCCCCTTCATAGGGGACTATGGCTACACCTTC CASSYGPFIGDYGYTF
. TRBJ2-5 . TRBV7-9 TGTGCCAGCAGCTTAGAAGACCAAGAGACCCAGTACTTC CASSLEDQETQYF
. TRBJ1-5 . TRBV4-1 TGCGCCAGCAGCCAAGTCCAGCATAGCAATCAGCCCCAGCATTTT CASSQVQHSNQPQHF
TRBD1 TRBJ2-1 . TRBV6-1 TGTGCCAGCGCAAGGACAGGAGATTACAATGAGCAGTTCTTC CASARTGDYNEQFF
. TRBJ1-4 . TRBV18 TGTGCCAGCTCACCAGTAGGAGGCACTAATGAAAAACTGTTTTTT CASSPVGGTNEKLFF
. TRBJ2-3 once TRBV6-5 TGTGCCAGCGGACCGACTGACACTAGCACAGATACGCAGTATTTT CASGPTDTSTDTQYF
. TRBJ1-1 . TRBV9 TGTGCCAGCAGCGTAGATGGGGTAGGAGCTTTCTTT CASSVDGVGAFF
. TRBJ2-1 . TRBV5-1 TGCGCCAGCAGCTTGCGGGGGAACTTAGGGGATGAGCAGTTCTTC CASSLRGNLGDEQFF
TRBD1 TRBJ2-2 . TRBV6-1 TGTGCCAGCACTCTACAGGGGGGAATCGGGGAGCTGTTTTTT CASTLQGGIGELFF
. TRBJ2-7 . TRBV7-6 TGTGCCAGCAGCCCCGGAGCGGACAGAACCTACGAGCAGTACTTC CASSPGADRTYEQYF
TRBD1 TRBJ1-1 once TRBV6-5 TGTGCCAGCAGTTATGGACAGGTGAACACTGAAGCTTTCTTT CASSYGQVNTEAFF
TRBD2 TRBJ2-1 . TRBV29-1 TGCAGCGTTGAAGGGGGAGGGAATGAGCAGTTCTTC CSVEGGGNEQFF
TRBD1 TRBJ1-1 few TRBV4-2 TGTGCCAGCAGCCAAGACAGTGACAGGGGGTTGACTGAAGCTTTCTTT CASSQDSDRGLTEAFF
. TRBJ2-1 once TRBV10-3 TGTGCCATCAGTGAGTCGGCGGGGTCCTACAATGAGCAGTTCTTC CAISESAGSYNEQFF
. TRBJ2-7 . TRBV2 TGTGCCAGCAGTGAGACAGGACCCTCCTACGAGCAGTACTTC CASSETGPSYEQYF
. TRBJ2-1 few TRBV19 TGTGCCAGCCAGGGCTACAATGAGCAGTTCTTC CASQGYNEQFF
TRBD2 TRBJ2-1 . TRBV7-9 TGTGCCAGCAGCCGGGGGACTAGCGGGGCTACCTACAATGAGCAGTTCTTC CASSRGTSGATYNEQFF
. TRBJ1-1 . TRBV6-6 TGTGCCAGCAGTTACGTTGTGAGGCTTCTGAACACTGAAGCTTTCTTT CASSYVVRLLNTEAFF
TRBD2 TRBJ2-3 . TRBV27 TGTGCCAGCAGTTTATCGACTAGCGGTGGGGGAGATACGCAGTATTTT CASSLSTSGGGDTQYF
. TRBJ2-1 . TRBV4-1 TGCGCCAGCAGCCAAGATATGGCAGATTACAATGAGCAGTTCTTC CASSQDMADYNEQFF
. TRBJ2-4 few TRBV10-3 TGTGCCATCAGTGCCGGGGCGGGGACCGAAAACATTCAGTACTTC CAISAGAGTENIQYF
TRBD1 TRBJ2-2 few TRBV19 TGTGCCAGTAGTCCGTGGACAGGGAACACCGGGGAGCTGTTTTTT CASSPWTGNTGELFF
. TRBJ2-7 . TRBV27 TGTGCCAGCAGTTTATCGGGGCGCGAGCAGTACTTC CASSLSGREQYF
. TRBJ2-7 . TRBV6-4 TGTGCCAGCCCGGGGAGGCAGGCCTCCTACGAGCAGTACTTC CASPGRQASYEQYF
. TRBJ2-1 . TRBV25-1 TGTGCCAGCAGGGGGGGGGCGGTAAGCTCCTACAATGAGCAGTTCTTC CASRGGAVSSYNEQFF
TRBD1 TRBJ1-1 . TRBV4-1 TGCGCCAGCAGCAACAGGGGGCAGGCGGACACTGAAGCTTTCTTT CASSNRGQADTEAFF
. TRBJ2-5 . TRBV4-1 TGCGCCAGCAGCCAAGACGGGCGGGGGCTCGGAGAGACCCAGTACTTC CASSQDGRGLGETQYF
. TRBJ2-7 few TRBV5-1 TGCGCCAGCAGCCCTTTCGGGTACGAGCAGTACTTC CASSPFGYEQYF
TRBD1 TRBJ2-4 . TRBV11-2 TGTGCCAGCAGCAGAGGGACAGGGGAGACCAAAAACATTCAGTACTTC CASSRGTGETKNIQYF
. TRBJ1-1 . TRBV11-2 TGTGCCAGCAGCTTAGGAGCCATGAACACTGAAGCTTTCTTT CASSLGAMNTEAFF
. TRBJ2-2 . TRBV4-2 TGTGCCAGCAGCGACACCGGGGAGCTGTTTTTT CASSDTGELFF
TRBD1 TRBJ1-1 . TRBV27 TGTGCCAGCAGTTACACAGGGGGCACTGAAGCTTTCTTT CASSYTGGTEAFF
TRBD1 TRBJ1-2 . TRBV5-6 TGTGCCAGCAGCTTGGGATTAGGACAGGGTGGCTATGGCTACACCTTC CASSLGLGQGGYGYTF
. TRBJ2-7 . TRBV5-5 TGTGCCAGCAGCTTGGACACTGGACAGCTTTACGAGCAGTACTTC CASSLDTGQLYEQYF
. TRBJ1-1 . TRBV30 TGTGCCTGGGGGGGCACTGAAGCTTTCTTT CAWGGTEAFF
. TRBJ1-5 . TRBV5-1 TGCGCCAGCAGCTTAGGAGACTATAGCAATCAGCCCCAGCATTTT CASSLGDYSNQPQHF
TRBD2 TRBJ2-7 . TRBV9 TGTGCCAGCAGCGTTAGCGGGGCGAGCTCCTACGAGCAGTACTTC CASSVSGASSYEQYF
. TRBJ1-1 . TRBV4-1 TGCGCCAGCAGCCAAGATAAGGCACAGGGTCTGTCTGAAGCTTTCTTT CASSQDKAQGLSEAFF
. TRBJ2-4 . TRBV7-9 TGTGCCAGCAGCTACACAGGGGGGGAAGCCAAAAACATTCAGTACTTC CASSYTGGEAKNIQYF
. TRBJ1-5 . TRBV27 TGTGCCAGCGCCCAGTTTAGCAATCAGCCCCAGCATTTT CASAQFSNQPQHF
. TRBJ1-2 . TRBV6-5 TGTGCCAGCAGCCCAGACAGGATTAACTATGGCTACACCTTC CASSPDRINYGYTF
. TRBJ2-1 . TRBV5-1 TGCGCCAGCAGCTTGGCCGGAGGGCCGAATGAGCAGTTCTTC CASSLAGGPNEQFF
TRBD1 TRBJ1-1 . TRBV7-9 TGTGCCAGCAGCCCGAACGGACAGGGTTGGACTGAAGCTTTCTTT CASSPNGQGWTEAFF
. TRBJ1-5 . TRBV23-1 TGCGCCAGCAGTCCGGGGGATAGCAATCAGCCCCAGCATTTT CASSPGDSNQPQHF
TRBD2 TRBJ2-7 . TRBV7-8 TGTGCCAGCAGCTCGATCGGGGGGACTAGCGGTCTCTACGAGCAGTACTTC CASSSIGGTSGLYEQYF
. TRBJ1-2 . TRBV6-1 TGTGCCACCGAACCAGGACGGGACTATGGCTACACCTTC CATEPGRDYGYTF
TRBD2 TRBJ2-3 . TRBV25-1 TGTGCCAGCAGTTTTTCGGGACTAAGGGCATCAGATACGCAGTATTTT CASSFSGLRASDTQYF
TRBD1 TRBJ1-1 . TRBV5-8 TGTGCCAGCAGTCCGGGACAGGGGGTATCGGGTGAAGCTTTCTTT CASSPGQGVSGEAFF
TRBD1 TRBJ2-1 . TRBV7-9 TGTGCCAGCAGCCCCCCGGACAGGGTCTATGAGCAGTTCTTC CASSPPDRVYEQFF